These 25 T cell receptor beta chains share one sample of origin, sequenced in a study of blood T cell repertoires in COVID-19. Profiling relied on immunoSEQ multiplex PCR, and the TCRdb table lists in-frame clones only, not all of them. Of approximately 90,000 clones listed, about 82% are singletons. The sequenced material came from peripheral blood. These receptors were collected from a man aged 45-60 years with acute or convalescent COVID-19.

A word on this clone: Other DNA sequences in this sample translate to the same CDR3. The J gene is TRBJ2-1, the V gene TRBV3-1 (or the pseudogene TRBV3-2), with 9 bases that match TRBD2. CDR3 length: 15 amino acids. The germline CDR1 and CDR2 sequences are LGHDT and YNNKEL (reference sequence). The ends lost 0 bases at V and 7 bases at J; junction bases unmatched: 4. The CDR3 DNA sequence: TGTGCCAGCAGCCAAGATCCGAGCGGGGGGAATGAGCAGTTCTTC. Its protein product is CASSQDPSGGNEQFF.

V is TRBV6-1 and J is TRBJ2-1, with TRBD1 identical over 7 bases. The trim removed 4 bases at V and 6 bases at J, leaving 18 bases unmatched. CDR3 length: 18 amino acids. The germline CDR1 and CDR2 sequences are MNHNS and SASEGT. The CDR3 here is CASSVDPPGTVGRNEQFF. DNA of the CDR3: TGTGCCAGCAGTGTCGACCCTCCGGGGACAGTGGGGCGCAATGAGCAGTTCTTC.

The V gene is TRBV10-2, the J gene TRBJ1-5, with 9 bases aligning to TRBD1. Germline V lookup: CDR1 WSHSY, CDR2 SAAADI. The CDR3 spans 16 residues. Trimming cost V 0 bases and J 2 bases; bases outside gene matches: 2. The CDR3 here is CASSESGQGGNQPQHF. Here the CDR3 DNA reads TGCGCCAGCAGTGAGTCGGGACAGGGTGGCAATCAGCCCCAGCATTTT.

The CDR3 protein is CASSLSGMNTEAFF. CDR3 DNA sequence: TGCGCCAGCAGCTTGTCAGGGATGAACACTGAAGCTTTCTTT. The chain recombines TRBV5-1 with TRBJ1-1; tentatively, D is TRBD1 (5 bases). Trimming removed 1 base at V and 0 bases at J, with 7 bases between. From germline, CDR1 is SGHRS and CDR2 YFSETQ. The CDR3 is made up of 14 amino acids.

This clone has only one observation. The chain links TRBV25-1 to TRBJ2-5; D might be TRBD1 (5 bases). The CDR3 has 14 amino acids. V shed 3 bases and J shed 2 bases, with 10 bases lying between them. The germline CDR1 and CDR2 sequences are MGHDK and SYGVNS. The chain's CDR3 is CASSDLQVQETQYF. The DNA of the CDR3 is TGTGCCAGCAGTGATCTACAGGTACAAGAGACCCAGTACTTC.

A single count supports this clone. Here the CDR3 reads CASSLAEAGGYTF. The CDR3 coding sequence is TGTGCCAGCAGCTTGGCCGAGGCCGGTGGCTACACCTTC. The chain combines TRBV5-6 with TRBJ1-2; the D is unclear. The V gene lost 0 bases and the J gene lost 7 bases, with 10 bases spanning the gap. The V gene's germline CDR1 is SGHDT and CDR2 YYEEEE. The CDR3 sequence is 13 residues long. The variable domain in full, completed from reference TRBV5-6 and TRBJ1-2, reads DAGVTQSPTHLIKTRGQQVTLRCSPKSGHDTVSWYQQALGQGPQFIFQYYEEEERQRGNFPDRFSGHQFPNYSSELNVNALLLGDSALYLCASSLAEAGGYTFGSGTRLTVV.

The CDR3 DNA is TGTGCCAGCAGCTCCGGGGGGGCCGTAGATACGCAGTATTTT. Translated, it gives CASSSGGAVDTQYF. The chain recombines TRBV5-4 with TRBJ2-3, with TRBD2 matching 8 bases. After removal of 3 bases from V and 5 bases from J, the junction contained 5 bases not matched to a gene. The CDR3 length is 14 residues. Germline V lookup: CDR1 SGHNT, CDR2 YYREEE (reference sequence).

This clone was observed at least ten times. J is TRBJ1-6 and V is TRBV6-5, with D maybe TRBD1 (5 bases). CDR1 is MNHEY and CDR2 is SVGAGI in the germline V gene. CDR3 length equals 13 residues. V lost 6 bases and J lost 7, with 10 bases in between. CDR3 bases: TGTGCCAGCAGCGGGGGAAACAATTCACCCCTCCACTTT. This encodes CASSGGNNSPLHF.

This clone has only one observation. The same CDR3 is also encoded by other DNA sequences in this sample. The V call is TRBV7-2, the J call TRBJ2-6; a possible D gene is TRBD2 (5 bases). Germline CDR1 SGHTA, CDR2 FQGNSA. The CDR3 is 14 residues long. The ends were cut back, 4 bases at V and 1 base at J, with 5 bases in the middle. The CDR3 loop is CASSSGSGANVLTF. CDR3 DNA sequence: TGTGCCAGCAGCTCGGGGTCTGGGGCCAACGTCCTGACTTTC.

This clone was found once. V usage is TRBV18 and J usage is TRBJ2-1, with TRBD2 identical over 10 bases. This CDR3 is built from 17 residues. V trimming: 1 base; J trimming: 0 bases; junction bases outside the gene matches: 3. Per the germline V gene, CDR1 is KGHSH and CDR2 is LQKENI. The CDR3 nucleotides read TGTGCCAGCTCACCACGGGCTAGCGGGGGCTCCTACAATGAGCAGTTCTTC. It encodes CASSPRASGGSYNEQFF.

In DNA form, the CDR3 reads TGCGCCAGCAGCCAAGATGGCTCGAATACCTACGAGCAGTACTTC. Protein product: CASSQDGSNTYEQYF. This chain links TRBV4-3 with TRBJ2-7; D gene ambiguous. CDR1 and CDR2 (germline): LGHNA, YSLEER. V was trimmed by 0 bases and J by 2 bases, leaving 11 bases between them. The CDR3 is 15 amino acids.

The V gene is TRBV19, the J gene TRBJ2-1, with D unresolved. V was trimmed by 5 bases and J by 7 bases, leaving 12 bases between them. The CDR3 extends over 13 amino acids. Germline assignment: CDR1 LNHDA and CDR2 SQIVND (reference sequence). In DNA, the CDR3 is TGTGCCAGTAGTGACCCCCCCGGGAATGAGCAGTTCTTC. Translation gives CASSDPPGNEQFF. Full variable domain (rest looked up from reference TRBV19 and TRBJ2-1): DGGITQSPKYLFRKEGQNVTLSCEQNLNHDAMYWYRQDPGQGLRLIYYSQIVNDFQKGDIAEGYSVSREKKESFPLTVTSAQKNPTAFYLCASSDPPGNEQFFGPGTRLTVL.

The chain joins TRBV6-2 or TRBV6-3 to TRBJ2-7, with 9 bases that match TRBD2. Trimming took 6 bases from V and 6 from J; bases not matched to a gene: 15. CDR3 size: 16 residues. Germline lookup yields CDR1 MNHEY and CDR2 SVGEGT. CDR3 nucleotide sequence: TGTGCCAGCAGCCGCCCTCTGGCGGGAGGGACGGGCGAGCAGTACTTC. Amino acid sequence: CASSRPLAGGTGEQYF.

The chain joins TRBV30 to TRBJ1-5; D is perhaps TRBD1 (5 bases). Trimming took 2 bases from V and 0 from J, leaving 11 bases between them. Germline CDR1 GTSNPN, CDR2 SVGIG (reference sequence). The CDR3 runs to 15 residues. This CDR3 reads CAWSQGDYSNQPQHF. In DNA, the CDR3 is TGTGCCTGGAGTCAAGGGGATTATAGCAATCAGCCCCAGCATTTT.

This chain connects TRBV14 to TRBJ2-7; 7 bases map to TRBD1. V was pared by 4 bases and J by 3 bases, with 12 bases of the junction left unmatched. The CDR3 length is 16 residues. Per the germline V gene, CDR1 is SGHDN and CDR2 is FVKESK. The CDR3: CASSRPGTVRYYEQYF. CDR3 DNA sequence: TGTGCCAGCAGCCGCCCCGGGACAGTTAGGTACTACGAGCAGTACTTC.

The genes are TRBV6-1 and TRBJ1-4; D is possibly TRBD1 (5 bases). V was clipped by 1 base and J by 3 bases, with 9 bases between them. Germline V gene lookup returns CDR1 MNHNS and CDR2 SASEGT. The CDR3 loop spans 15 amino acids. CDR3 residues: CASSEVGGSNEKLFF. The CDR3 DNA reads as TGTGCCAGCAGTGAAGTCGGGGGTTCTAATGAAAAACTGTTTTTT.

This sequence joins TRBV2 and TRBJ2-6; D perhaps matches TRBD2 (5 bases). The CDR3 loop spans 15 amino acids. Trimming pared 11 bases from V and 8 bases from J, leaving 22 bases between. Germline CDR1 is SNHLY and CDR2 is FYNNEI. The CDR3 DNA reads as TGTGCCGGCGCATCGACAACCGGGAACCCCAACGTCCTGACTTTC. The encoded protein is CAGASTTGNPNVLTF.

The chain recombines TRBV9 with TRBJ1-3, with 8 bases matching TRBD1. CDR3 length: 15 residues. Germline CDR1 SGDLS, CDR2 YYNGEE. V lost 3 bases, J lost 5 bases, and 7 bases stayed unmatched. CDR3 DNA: TGTGCCAGCAGCGAAACAGGGGGTTTTAGAAACACCATATATTTT. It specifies CASSETGGFRNTIYF.

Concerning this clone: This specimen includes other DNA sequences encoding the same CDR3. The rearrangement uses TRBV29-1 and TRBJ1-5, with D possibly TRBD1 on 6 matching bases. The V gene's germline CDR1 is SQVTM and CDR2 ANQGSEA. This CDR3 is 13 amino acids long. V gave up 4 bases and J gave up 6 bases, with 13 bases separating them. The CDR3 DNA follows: TGCAGCGTTGCGGGGGGCGGGGGTCAGCCCCAGCATTTT. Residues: CSVAGGGGQPQHF.

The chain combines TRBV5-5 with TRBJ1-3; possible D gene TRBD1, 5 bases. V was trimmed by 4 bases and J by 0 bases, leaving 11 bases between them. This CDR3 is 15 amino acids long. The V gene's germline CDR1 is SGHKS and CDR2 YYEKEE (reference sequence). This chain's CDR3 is CASSLGLLSGNTIYF. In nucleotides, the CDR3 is TGTGCCAGCAGCCTGGGACTTCTCTCTGGAAACACCATATATTTT.

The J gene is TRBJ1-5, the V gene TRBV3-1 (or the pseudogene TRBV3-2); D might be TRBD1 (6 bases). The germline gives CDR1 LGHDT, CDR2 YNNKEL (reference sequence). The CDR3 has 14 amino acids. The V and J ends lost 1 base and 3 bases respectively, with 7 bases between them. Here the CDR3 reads CASSQGQANQPQHF. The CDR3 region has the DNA TGTGCCAGCAGCCAAGGACAGGCCAATCAGCCCCAGCATTTT.

In DNA, the CDR3 is TGTGCCAGCAGTAGGAGGCAGGGCAATCAGCCCCAGCATTTT. Translated: CASSRRQGNQPQHF. The chain links TRBV2 to TRBJ1-5; D is unresolved. This CDR3 contains 14 residues. The germline gives CDR1 SNHLY, CDR2 FYNNEI. V was shortened by 5 bases and J by 2 bases, with 10 bases between the two germline ends.

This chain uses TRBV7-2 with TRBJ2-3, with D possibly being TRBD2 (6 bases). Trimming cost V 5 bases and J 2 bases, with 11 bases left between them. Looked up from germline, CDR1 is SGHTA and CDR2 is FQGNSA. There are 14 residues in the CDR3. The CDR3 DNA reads TGTGCCAGCAGCCCCCGGGACTTCACAGATACGCAGTATTTT. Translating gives CASSPRDFTDTQYF. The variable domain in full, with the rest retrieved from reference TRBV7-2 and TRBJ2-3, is GAGVSQSPSNKVTEKGKDVELRCDPISGHTALYWYRQSLGQGLEFLIYFQGNSAPDKSGLPSDRFSAERTGGSVSTLTIQRTQQEDSAVYLCASSPRDFTDTQYFGPGTRLTVL.

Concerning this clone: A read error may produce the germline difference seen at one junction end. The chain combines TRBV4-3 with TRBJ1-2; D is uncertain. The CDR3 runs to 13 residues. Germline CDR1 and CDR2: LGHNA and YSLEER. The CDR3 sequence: CASSQDIDQDTYF. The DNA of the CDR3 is TGCGCCAGCAGCCAAGATATAGATCAAGATACGTACTTC.

In DNA, the CDR3 is TGTGCCAGCAGTGACACCTTCCGAGGTGGCTACACCTTC. This codes for CASSDTFRGGYTF. The rearrangement uses TRBV6-1 and TRBJ1-2; no definite D call. The CDR3 spans 13 residues. V lost 3 bases, J lost 7 bases, and 12 bases lay in between. The V gene's germline CDR1 is MNHNS and CDR2 SASEGT.